This T cell receptor beta chain appears in the sequencing data of a study of early T cells in non-severe SARS-CoV-2 infection. Study outcomes and limitations: Anti-spike CD8 specificities were favored by VDJdb matching, whose results missed private and CD4 specificities.

Germline V gene data show CDR1 as MDHEN and CDR2 as SYDVKM. The CDR3 runs 15 residues. The V end lost 5 bases, the J end lost 8 bases, and 18 bases lay between the germline ends. Remarks on this clonotype: Its antigen is as yet unknown.

Each cDNA molecule carried a unique molecular identifier. TCRdb recomputed calls from the 5' RACE reads with MiXCR, one row per CDR3 protein. The sample has some 76,000 distinct CDR3 sequences; roughly a sixth are singletons. The sequenced material came from whole blood. This receptor was taken from an adult who was a healthcare worker with PCR-confirmed SARS-CoV-2 infection or an uninfected control (not recorded which). The chain couples TRBV28 to TRBJ1-4; no reliable D call. CDR3 amino acids: CASSEVRSSGEKLFF. The CDR3 bases are TGTGCCAGCAGTGAGGTACGGTCTTCGGGCGAAAAACTGTTTTTT.